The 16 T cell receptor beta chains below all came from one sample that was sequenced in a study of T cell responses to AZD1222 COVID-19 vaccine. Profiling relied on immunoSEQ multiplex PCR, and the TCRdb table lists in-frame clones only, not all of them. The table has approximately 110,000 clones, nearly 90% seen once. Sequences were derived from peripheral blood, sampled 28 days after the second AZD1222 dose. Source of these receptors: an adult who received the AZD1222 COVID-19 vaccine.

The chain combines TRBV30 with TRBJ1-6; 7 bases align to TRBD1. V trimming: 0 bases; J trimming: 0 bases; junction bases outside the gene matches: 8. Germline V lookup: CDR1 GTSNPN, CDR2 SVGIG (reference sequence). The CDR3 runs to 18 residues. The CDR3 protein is CAWSVTGTDSSYNSPLHF. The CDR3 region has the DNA TGTGCCTGGAGTGTAACCGGGACAGATAGCTCCTATAATTCACCCCTCCACTTT.

The CDR3 DNA follows: TGTGCCAGCAGCGTAGGGGGACTAGCGGGAGGGTTCGGAGAGACCCAGTACTTC. Amino acid sequence: CASSVGGLAGGFGETQYF. The chain employs TRBV9 and TRBJ2-5, with TRBD2 matching 16 bases. Germline CDR1 is SGDLS and CDR2 is YYNGEE. The V gene end was trimmed by 0 bases and the J gene end by 4 bases; junction bases not matched to a gene: 6. The CDR3 has 18 amino acids.

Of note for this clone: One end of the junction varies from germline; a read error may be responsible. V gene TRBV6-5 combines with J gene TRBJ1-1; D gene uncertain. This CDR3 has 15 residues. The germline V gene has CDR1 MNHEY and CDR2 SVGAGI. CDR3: CASSSPRKMKTEAFF. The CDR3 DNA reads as TGTGCCAGCAGTTCCCCCAGAAAAATGAAGACTGAAGCTTTCTTT.

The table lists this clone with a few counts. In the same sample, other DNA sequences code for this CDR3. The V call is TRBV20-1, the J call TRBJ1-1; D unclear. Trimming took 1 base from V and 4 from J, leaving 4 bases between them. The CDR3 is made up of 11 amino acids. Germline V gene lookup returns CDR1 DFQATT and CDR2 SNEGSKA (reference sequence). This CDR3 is CSARGGTEAFF. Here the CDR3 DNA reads TGCAGTGCTAGAGGGGGCACTGAAGCTTTCTTT.

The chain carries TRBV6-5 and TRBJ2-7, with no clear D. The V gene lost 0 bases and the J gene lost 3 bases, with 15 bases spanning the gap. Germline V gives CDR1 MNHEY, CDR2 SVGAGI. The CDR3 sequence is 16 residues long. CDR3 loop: CASSYSGDLVVYEQYF. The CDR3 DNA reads TGTGCCAGCAGTTACTCGGGCGACCTAGTAGTCTACGAGCAGTACTTC.

CDR3 sequence: CASSPPRTGGRHEQYF. The CDR3 DNA follows: TGTGCCAGCTCACCACCTAGGACGGGAGGAAGACACGAGCAGTACTTC. The chain joins TRBV18 to TRBJ2-7, with TRBD2 matching 7 bases. Looked up from germline, CDR1 is KGHSH and CDR2 is LQKENI. V lost 0 bases, J lost 5 bases, and 10 bases stayed unmatched. This CDR3 contains 16 residues.

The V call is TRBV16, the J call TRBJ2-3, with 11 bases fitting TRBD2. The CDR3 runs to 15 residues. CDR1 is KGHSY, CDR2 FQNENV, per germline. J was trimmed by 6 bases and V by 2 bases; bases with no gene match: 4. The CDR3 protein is CASSQRLAGSDTQYF. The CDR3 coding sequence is TGTGCCAGCAGCCAAAGACTAGCGGGATCTGATACGCAGTATTTT.

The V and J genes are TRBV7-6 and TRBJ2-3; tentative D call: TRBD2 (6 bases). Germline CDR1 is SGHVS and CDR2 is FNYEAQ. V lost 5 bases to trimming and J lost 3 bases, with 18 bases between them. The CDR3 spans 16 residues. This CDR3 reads CASSLGGASSTDTQYF. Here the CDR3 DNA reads TGTGCCAGCAGCCTGGGAGGCGCCAGCTCTACAGATACGCAGTATTTT.

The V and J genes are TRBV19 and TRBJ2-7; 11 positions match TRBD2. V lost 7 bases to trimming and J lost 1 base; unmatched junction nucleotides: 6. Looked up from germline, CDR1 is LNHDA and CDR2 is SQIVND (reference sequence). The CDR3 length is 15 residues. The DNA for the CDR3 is TGTGCCAGTACCCAAGTAGCGGGAGGGTCCTACGAGCAGTACTTC. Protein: CASTQVAGGSYEQYF.

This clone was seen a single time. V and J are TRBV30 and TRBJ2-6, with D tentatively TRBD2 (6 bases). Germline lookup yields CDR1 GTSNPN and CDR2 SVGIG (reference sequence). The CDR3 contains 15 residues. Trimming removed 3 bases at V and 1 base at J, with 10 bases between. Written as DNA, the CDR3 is TGTGCCTGGAGCCCTGGGGGGTCTGGGGCCAACGTCCTGACTTTC. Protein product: CAWSPGGSGANVLTF.

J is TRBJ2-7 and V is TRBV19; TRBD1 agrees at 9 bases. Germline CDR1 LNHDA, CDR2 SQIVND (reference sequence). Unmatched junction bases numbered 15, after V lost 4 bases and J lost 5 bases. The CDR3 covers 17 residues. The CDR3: CASSSFLFGTGSNEQYF. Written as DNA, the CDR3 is TGTGCCAGTAGTAGTTTTCTTTTTGGGACAGGGAGCAACGAGCAGTACTTC.

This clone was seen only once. The CDR3 coding sequence is TGTGCCAGCAGTCAGACTAGCGCCACAGATACGCAGTATTTT. Its translation is CASSQTSATDTQYF. The chain links TRBV27 to TRBJ2-3; TRBD2 aligns across 8 bases. CDR1 and CDR2 (germline): MNHEY, SMNVEV (reference sequence). The CDR3 is 14 residues long. V dropped 5 bases and J dropped 2; count of bases not matched to a gene: 3.

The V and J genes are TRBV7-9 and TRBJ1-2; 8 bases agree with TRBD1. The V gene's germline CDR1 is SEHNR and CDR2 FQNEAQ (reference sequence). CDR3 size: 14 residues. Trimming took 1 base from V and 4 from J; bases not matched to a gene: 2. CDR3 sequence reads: CASSLGTGSYGYTF. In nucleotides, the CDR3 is TGTGCCAGCAGCTTAGGGACAGGGAGCTATGGCTACACCTTC.

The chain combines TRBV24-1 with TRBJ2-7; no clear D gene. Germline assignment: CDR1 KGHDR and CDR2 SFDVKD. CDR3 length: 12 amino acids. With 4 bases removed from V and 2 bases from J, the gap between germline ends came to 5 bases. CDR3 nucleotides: TGTGCCACCAGTGAAGGACCCTACGAGCAGTACTTC. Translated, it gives CATSEGPYEQYF.

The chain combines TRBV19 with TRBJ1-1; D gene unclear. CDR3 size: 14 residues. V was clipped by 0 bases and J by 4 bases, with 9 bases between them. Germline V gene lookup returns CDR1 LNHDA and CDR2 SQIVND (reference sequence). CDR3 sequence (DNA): TGTGCCAGTAGTATAGAAGGGTACACCACTGAAGCTTTCTTT. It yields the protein CASSIEGYTTEAFF.

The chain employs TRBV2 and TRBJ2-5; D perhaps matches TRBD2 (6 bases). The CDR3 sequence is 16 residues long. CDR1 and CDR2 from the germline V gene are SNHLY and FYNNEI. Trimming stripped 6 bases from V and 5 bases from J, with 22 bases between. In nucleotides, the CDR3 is TGTGCCAGCAGGATTGATGGCACTAGCTTTGCCGAGACCCAGTACTTC. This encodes CASRIDGTSFAETQYF. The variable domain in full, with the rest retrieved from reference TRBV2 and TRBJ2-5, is EPEVTQTPSHQVTQMGQEVILRCVPISNHLYFYWYRQILGQKVEFLVSFYNNEISEKSEIFDDQFSVERPDGSNFTLKIRSTKLEDSAMYFCASRIDGTSFAETQYFGPGTRLLVL.